One sample yielded the 20 T cell receptor beta chains listed below, sequenced in a study of blood T cell repertoires in COVID-19. The method was immunoSEQ multiplex PCR; TCRdb's version includes in-frame clones alone and lacks a portion of them. The table shows fewer than 300,000 clones, with approximately 85% occurring only once. Specimen: peripheral blood. Source of these receptors: a human donor in a cohort sampled during active COVID-19.

The DNA for the CDR3 is TGTGCCAGCAGTTTACTGGGGACAGGGAACCCAGATACGCAGTATTTT. This encodes CASSLLGTGNPDTQYF. This chain uses TRBV27 with TRBJ2-3, with 9 positions matching TRBD1. Germline CDR1 and CDR2: MNHEY and SMNVEV (reference sequence). The CDR3 loop spans 16 amino acids. The ends lost 2 bases at V and 4 bases at J; junction bases unmatched: 7.

This clone was picked up one time. This sequence joins TRBV2 and TRBJ1-2; the D gene is possibly TRBD1 (5 bases). The V gene's germline CDR1 is SNHLY and CDR2 FYNNEI. The CDR3 is made up of 12 amino acids. Trimming pared 6 bases from V and 8 bases from J, leaving 13 bases between. The CDR3, as DNA: TGTGCCAGCAGCCAGGAGGGGATGGGCTACACCTTC. It yields the protein CASSQEGMGYTF.

The chain uses TRBV30 and TRBJ2-4, with 9 nucleotides matching TRBD2. J gave up 6 bases and V 0 bases, and 0 bases lay outside the gene matches. The germline V gene has CDR1 GTSNPN and CDR2 SVGIG (reference sequence). The CDR3 totals 13 residues. The CDR3 reads CAWSVRGGNIQYF. As DNA, the CDR3 is TGTGCCTGGAGTGTGCGGGGGGGAAACATTCAGTACTTC. Drawing the rest from reference TRBV30 and TRBJ2-4, the complete variable domain is SQTIHQWPATLVQPVGSPLSLECTVEGTSNPNLYWYRQAAGRGLQLLFYSVGIGQISSEVPQNLSASRPQDRQFILSSKKLLLSDSGFYLCAWSVRGGNIQYFGAGTRLSVL.

This clone has a handful of counts. J is TRBJ1-1 and V is TRBV5-4; maybe TRBD1 (6 bases). This CDR3 comprises 13 residues. The V and J ends lost 4 bases and 4 bases respectively, with 11 bases between them. CDR1 and CDR2 (germline): SGHNT, YYREEE (reference sequence). The CDR3 here is CASSRQDLTEAFF. In DNA form, the CDR3 reads TGTGCCAGCAGCCGACAGGACCTCACTGAAGCTTTCTTT.

The V gene is TRBV29-1, the J gene TRBJ2-5; 7 bases are a match to TRBD1. CDR3 length: 14 amino acids. Germline loops: CDR1 SQVTM, CDR2 ANQGSEA. V was clipped by 6 bases and J by 2 bases; unmatched bases: 9. The CDR3 nucleotides read TGCAGCGTCCGACAGGGTATTCATCAAGAGACCCAGTACTTC. Translating gives CSVRQGIHQETQYF.

This sequence joins TRBV11-3 and TRBJ2-3, with 8 positions matching TRBD2. This CDR3 comprises 15 residues. With V trimmed by 8 bases and J by 0 bases, 7 bases remained unmatched. CDR1 SGHNT and CDR2 YENEEA come from the germline V gene. For the CDR3, the DNA is TGTGCCAGCTCGCCGGGGGGGTCCAGCACAGATACGCAGTATTTT. Translating gives CASSPGGSSTDTQYF.

The chain is built from TRBV3-1 (or the pseudogene TRBV3-2) and TRBJ1-3; D unresolved. The germline gives CDR1 LGHDT, CDR2 YNNKEL (reference sequence). The CDR3 has 14 residues. V was cut by 4 bases and J by 0 bases, with 7 bases left in between. The CDR3 here is CASSLAVSGNTIYF. CDR3 nucleotides: TGTGCCAGCAGCCTGGCAGTCTCTGGAAACACCATATATTTT.

The chain carries TRBV19 and TRBJ2-6; TRBD1 is a possible D gene (6 bases). V dropped 5 bases and J dropped 3 bases, with 20 bases sitting between them. Germline CDR1 LNHDA, CDR2 SQIVND (reference sequence). The CDR3 is made up of 18 amino acids. Here the CDR3 DNA reads TGTGCCAGTAGTCCCAACAGGGTGAGCTTAAGTGGGGCCAACGTCCTGACTTTC. Protein: CASSPNRVSLSGANVLTF.

The chain recombines TRBV9 with TRBJ1-2; no firm D call. The germline CDR1 and CDR2 sequences are SGDLS and YYNGEE. CDR3 length: 14 residues. V was trimmed by 1 base and J by 4 bases, leaving 11 bases between them. The CDR3 DNA reads as TGTGCCAGCAGCGTAAGTGACACGGCCTATGGCTACACCTTC. It codes for CASSVSDTAYGYTF. Variable domain in full (rest from reference TRBV9 and TRBJ1-2): DSGVTQTPKHLITATGQRVTLRCSPRSGDLSVYWYQQSLDQGLQFLIQYYNGEERAKGNILERFSAQQFPDLHSELNLSSLELGDSALYFCASSVSDTAYGYTFGSGTRLTVV.

CDR3 amino acids: CASSSVRGTRGTEAFF. CDR3 in DNA: TGTGCCAGCAGCTCCGTTCGGGGGACCCGAGGTACTGAAGCTTTCTTT. The chain has TRBV7-8 and TRBJ1-1; tentatively, D is TRBD1 (5 bases). The CDR3 is 16 amino acids. V shed 4 bases and J shed 5 bases, with 20 bases lying between them. Germline CDR1 is SGHVS and CDR2 is FQNEAQ.

The gene calls are TRBV10-3 and TRBJ2-7; possibly TRBD1 for D (6 bases). Germline-derived CDR1 and CDR2 are ENHRY and SYGVKD. V dropped 4 bases and J dropped 0 bases, with 13 bases sitting between them. The CDR3 is 15 residues long. CDR3 amino acids: CAISARTASSYEQYF. CDR3 nucleotide sequence: TGTGCCATCAGTGCCCGGACAGCAAGCTCCTACGAGCAGTACTTC.

The chain carries TRBV14 and TRBJ2-2; D gene unclear. The germline V and J ends were trimmed by 2 bases and 6 bases, with 10 bases remaining between them. Germline loops: CDR1 SGHDN, CDR2 FVKESK. This CDR3 has 14 residues. The CDR3 region is CASSQFGEAGELFF. CDR3 in DNA: TGTGCCAGCAGCCAATTCGGTGAGGCCGGGGAGCTGTTTTTT.

The gene calls are TRBV9 and TRBJ2-1; D is possibly TRBD2 (5 bases). The CDR3 extends over 12 amino acids. V lost 0 bases and J 8 bases, leaving 6 bases between the germline ends. The germline gives CDR1 SGDLS, CDR2 YYNGEE. The CDR3 nucleotides are TGTGCCAGCAGCGTAGACGGGGATGAGCAGTTCTTC. Translation gives CASSVDGDEQFF.

The rearrangement joins TRBV10-3 to TRBJ2-1, with TRBD1 matching 7 bases. Germline V lookup: CDR1 ENHRY, CDR2 SYGVKD. V trimming: 0 bases; J trimming: 6 bases; junction bases outside the gene matches: 11. This CDR3 is 17 amino acids long. This CDR3 reads CAISESVGWAGGNEQFF. CDR3 nucleotides: TGTGCCATCAGTGAGTCAGTTGGTTGGGCAGGGGGCAATGAGCAGTTCTTC.

The chain joins TRBV7-9 to TRBJ2-5; possibly TRBD2 for D (6 bases). Germline V gene data show CDR1 as SEHNR and CDR2 as FQNEAQ (reference sequence). Trimming took off 7 bases at V and 5 bases at J, with 14 bases between the two ends. The CDR3 has 13 amino acids. CDR3 nucleotide sequence: TGTGCCAGCACCCGGGACTCCGGGGAGACCCAGTACTTC. Translation: CASTRDSGETQYF.

The chain has TRBV6-2 or TRBV6-3 and TRBJ2-2, with unresolved D. CDR3 length equals 16 residues. V was cut by 0 bases and J by 3 bases, with 11 bases left in between. Germline CDR1 and CDR2: MNHEY and SVGEGT. The CDR3 spells CASSYSWRVDTGELFF. For the CDR3, the DNA is TGTGCCAGCAGTTACTCCTGGAGAGTCGACACCGGGGAGCTGTTTTTT.

This chain's CDR3 is CASSSKETQYF. CDR3 nucleotides: TGTGCCAGCAGCTCTAAAGAGACCCAGTACTTC. The chain has TRBV7-8 and TRBJ2-5; unclear D gene. The V and J ends lost 4 bases and 3 bases respectively, with 3 bases between them. Germline values: CDR1 SGHVS, CDR2 FQNEAQ. The length of the CDR3 is 11 residues.

The V call is TRBV7-2, the J call TRBJ2-1; D gene uncertain. Germline CDR1 reads SGHTA; CDR2 reads FQGNSA. CDR3 size: 12 residues. Between the trimmed V and J ends, which lost 4 bases and 11 bases, there was a span of 12 bases. CDR3 loop: CASSSPPAQQFF. The CDR3 DNA sequence: TGTGCCAGCAGCTCTCCCCCTGCGCAGCAGTTCTTC.

The chain employs TRBV5-1 and TRBJ2-7; weak D call: TRBD2 (6 bases). Germline CDR1 SGHRS, CDR2 YFSETQ. The CDR3 sequence is 14 residues long. Trimming took off 2 bases at V and 1 base at J, with 10 bases between the two ends. The CDR3 sequence: CASSLMEGSYEQYF. The CDR3 nucleotides read TGCGCCAGCAGCTTAATGGAGGGATCCTACGAGCAGTACTTC.

This chain uses TRBV7-6 with TRBJ2-1; no reliable D call. With 5 bases removed from V and 6 bases from J, the gap between germline ends came to 8 bases. This CDR3 is built from 12 residues. Per germline, CDR1 SGHVS and CDR2 FNYEAQ. The CDR3 loop is CASSRWSNEQFF. The CDR3 nucleotides are TGTGCCAGCAGCCGCTGGAGCAATGAGCAGTTCTTC.